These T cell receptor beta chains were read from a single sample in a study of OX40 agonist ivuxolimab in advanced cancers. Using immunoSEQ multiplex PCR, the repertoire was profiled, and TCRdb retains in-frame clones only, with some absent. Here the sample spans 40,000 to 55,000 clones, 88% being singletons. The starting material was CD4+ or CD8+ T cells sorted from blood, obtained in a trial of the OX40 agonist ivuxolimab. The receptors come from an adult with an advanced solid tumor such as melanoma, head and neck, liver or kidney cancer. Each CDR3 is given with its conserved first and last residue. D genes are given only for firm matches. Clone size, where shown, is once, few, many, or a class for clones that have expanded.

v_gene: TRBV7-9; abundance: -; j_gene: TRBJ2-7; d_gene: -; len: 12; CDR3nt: TGTGCCAGCAGCCCCAGACAGTACGAGCAGTACTTC; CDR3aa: CASSPRQYEQYF
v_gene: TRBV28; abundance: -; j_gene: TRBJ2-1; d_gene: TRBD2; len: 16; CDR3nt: TGTGCCAGCAGTTTAGGCGGGAGTATTGGACGCAATGAGCAGTTCTTC; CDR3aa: CASSLGGSIGRNEQFF
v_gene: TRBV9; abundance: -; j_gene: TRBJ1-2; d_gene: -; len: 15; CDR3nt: TGTGCCAGCAGCGTAGATGGGACACCCGGGTATGGCTACACCTTC; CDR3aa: CASSVDGTPGYGYTF
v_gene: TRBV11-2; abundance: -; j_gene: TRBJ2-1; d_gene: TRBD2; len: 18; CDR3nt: TGTGCCAGCAGCTATACCGGGACTAGCGGGAGCAAAGGCAATGAGCAGTTCTTC; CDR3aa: CASSYTGTSGSKGNEQFF
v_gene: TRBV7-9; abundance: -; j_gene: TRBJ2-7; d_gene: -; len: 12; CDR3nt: TGCGCCAGCAGCTTAGGTGACTACGAGCAGTACTTC; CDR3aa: CASSLGDYEQYF
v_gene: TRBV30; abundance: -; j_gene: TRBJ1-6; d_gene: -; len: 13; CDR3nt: TGTGCCTGGAGAAAGGATCCCGGGGGACCCCTCCACTTT; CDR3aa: CAWRKDPGGPLHF
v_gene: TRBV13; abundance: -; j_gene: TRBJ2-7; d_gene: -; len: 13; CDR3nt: TGTGCCAGCAGCTTACGTAGGGCCCACGAGCAGTACTTC; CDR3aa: CASSLRRAHEQYF
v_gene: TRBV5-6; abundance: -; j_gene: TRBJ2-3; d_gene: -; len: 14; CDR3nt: TGTGCCAGCAGCTTGGCCTCGGGCACAGATACGCAGTATTTT; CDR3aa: CASSLASGTDTQYF
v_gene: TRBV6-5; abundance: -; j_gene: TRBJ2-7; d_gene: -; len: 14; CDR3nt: TGTGCCAGCAGTTACGAGAGACTTTCCATCGAGCAGTACTTC; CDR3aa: CASSYERLSIEQYF
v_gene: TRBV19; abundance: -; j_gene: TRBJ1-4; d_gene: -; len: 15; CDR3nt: TGTGCCAGTAGTATGGGCCAGGGAATCAATGAAAAACTGTTTTTT; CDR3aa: CASSMGQGINEKLFF
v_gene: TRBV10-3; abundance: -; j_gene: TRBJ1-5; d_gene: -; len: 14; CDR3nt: TGTGCCATCAGTGCGGACAGAGTAAATCAGCCCCAGCATTTT; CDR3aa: CAISADRVNQPQHF
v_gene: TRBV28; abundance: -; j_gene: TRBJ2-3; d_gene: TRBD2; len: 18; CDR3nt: TGTGCCAGCAGTTTTGGGACTAGCGGGGAAACTAGCACAGATACGCAGTATTTT; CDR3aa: CASSFGTSGETSTDTQYF
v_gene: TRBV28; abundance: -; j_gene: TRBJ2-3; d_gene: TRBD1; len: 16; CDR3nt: TGTGCCAGCAGGATCCAGGGGGCGCTTCGGACAGATACGCAGTATTTT; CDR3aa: CASRIQGALRTDTQYF
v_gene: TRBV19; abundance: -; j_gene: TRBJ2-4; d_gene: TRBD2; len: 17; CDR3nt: TGTGCCAGCCTACTAGCGGGAGTGAAGCTAGCCAAAAACATTCAGTACTTC; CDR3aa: CASLLAGVKLAKNIQYF
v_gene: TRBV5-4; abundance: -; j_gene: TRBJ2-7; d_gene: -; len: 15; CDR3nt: TGTGCCAGCAGAAACCGGGACCTAAGCTCCTACGAGCAGTACTTC; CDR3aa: CASRNRDLSSYEQYF
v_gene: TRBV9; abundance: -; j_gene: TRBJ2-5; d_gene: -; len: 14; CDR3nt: TGTGCCAGCAGCCTCTTGTACCTCAGCGAGACCCAGTACTTC; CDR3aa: CASSLLYLSETQYF
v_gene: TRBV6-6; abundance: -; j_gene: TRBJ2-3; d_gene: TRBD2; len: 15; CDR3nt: TGTGCCAGCAGAGACTCTAGCGGCTACACAGATACGCAGTATTTT; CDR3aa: CASRDSSGYTDTQYF
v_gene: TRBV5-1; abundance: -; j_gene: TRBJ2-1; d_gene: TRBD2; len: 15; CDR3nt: TGCGCCAGCAGCCCCCTAGCGGGGGCCAGGGATGAGCAGTTCTTC; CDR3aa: CASSPLAGARDEQFF
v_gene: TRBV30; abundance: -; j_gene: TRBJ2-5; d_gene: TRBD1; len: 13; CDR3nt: TGTGCCTGGAGTATGGGACAGCAAGAGACCCAGTACTTC; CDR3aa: CAWSMGQQETQYF
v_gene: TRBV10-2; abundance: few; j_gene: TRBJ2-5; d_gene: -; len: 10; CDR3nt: TGCGCCAGTTCAGAGGGGACCCAGTACTTC; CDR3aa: CASSEGTQYF
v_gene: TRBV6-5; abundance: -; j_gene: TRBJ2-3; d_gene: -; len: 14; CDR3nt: TGTGCCAGCAAGAGGGGAGGAGTTTCGGATACGCAGTATTTT; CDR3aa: CASKRGGVSDTQYF
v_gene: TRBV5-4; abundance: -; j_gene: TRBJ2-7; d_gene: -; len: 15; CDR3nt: TGTGCCAGCAGCTTAGGCGGGATTAACTCCTACGAGCAGTACTTC; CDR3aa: CASSLGGINSYEQYF
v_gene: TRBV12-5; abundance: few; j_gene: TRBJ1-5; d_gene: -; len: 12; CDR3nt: TGTGCTAGTGGTTTGTCGGATCAGCCCCAGCATTTT; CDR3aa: CASGLSDQPQHF
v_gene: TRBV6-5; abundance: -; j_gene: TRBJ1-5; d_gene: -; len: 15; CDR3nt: TGTGCCAGCAGCCGAGACGGACTTAGCAATCAGCCCCAGCATTTT; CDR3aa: CASSRDGLSNQPQHF
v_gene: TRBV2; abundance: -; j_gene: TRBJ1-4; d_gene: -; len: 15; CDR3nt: TGTGCCAGCAGTGAGAAGCTTGCAACTAATGAAAAACTGTTTTTT; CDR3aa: CASSEKLATNEKLFF
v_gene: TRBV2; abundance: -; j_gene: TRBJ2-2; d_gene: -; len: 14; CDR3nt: TGTGCCAGCACGAGGATTGCGAACACCGGGGAGCTGTTTTTT; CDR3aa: CASTRIANTGELFF
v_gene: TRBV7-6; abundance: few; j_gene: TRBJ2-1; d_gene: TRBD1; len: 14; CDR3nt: TGTGCCAGCAGCCCCGACGACAGGGGGCGAGAGCAGTTCTTC; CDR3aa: CASSPDDRGREQFF
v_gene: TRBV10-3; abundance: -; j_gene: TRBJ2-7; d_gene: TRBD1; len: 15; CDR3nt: TGTGCCATCAGTGAGTCGAGACAGGGAAGCCACGAGCAGTACTTC; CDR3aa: CAISESRQGSHEQYF
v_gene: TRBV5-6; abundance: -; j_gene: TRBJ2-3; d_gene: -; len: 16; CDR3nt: TGTGCCAGCAGCCTGCTGGGGACTTTGGGGACAGATACGCAGTATTTT; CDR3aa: CASSLLGTLGTDTQYF
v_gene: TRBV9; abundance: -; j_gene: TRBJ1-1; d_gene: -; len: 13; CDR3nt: TGTGCCAGCAGCTCGGGCGGCAGCACTGAAGCTTTCTTT; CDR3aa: CASSSGGSTEAFF
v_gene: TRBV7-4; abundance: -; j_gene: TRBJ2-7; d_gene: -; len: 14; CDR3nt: TGTGCCAGCAGAGTGGCCAGGGCCACCTACGAGCGGTACTTC; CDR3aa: CASRVARATYERYF
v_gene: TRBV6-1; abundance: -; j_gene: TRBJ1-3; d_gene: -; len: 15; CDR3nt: TGTGCCAGCAGTGCCAGTATATCGGCTGGAAACACCATATATTTT; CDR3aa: CASSASISAGNTIYF
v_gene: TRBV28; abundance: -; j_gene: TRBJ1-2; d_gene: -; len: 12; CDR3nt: TGTGCCAGCAAGGCTGACAATGATGGCTACACCTTC; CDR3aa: CASKADNDGYTF
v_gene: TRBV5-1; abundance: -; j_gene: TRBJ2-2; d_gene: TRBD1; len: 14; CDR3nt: TGCGCCAGCAACCTCGACAGGGCGACCGGGGAGCTGTTTTTT; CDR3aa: CASNLDRATGELFF
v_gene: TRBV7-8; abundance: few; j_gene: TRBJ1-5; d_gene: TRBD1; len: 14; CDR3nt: TGTGCCAGCAGCACCAGACAGGGGGATCAGCCCCAGCATTTT; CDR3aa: CASSTRQGDQPQHF
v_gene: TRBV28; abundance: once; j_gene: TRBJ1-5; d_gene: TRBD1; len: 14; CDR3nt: TGTGCCAGCAGTTATAACAGGGGGCGGCAGCCCCAGCATTTT; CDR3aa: CASSYNRGRQPQHF
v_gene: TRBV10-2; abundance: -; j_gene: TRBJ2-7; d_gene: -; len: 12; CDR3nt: TGCGCCAGCAGTGAGTCGGTGTACGAGCAGTACTTC; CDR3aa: CASSESVYEQYF
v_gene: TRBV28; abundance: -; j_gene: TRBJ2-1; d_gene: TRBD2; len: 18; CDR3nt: TGTGCCAGCAGTCCCCCCCGGAGGAAGCGGGAGGGATACAATGAGCAGTTCTTC; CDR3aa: CASSPPRRKREGYNEQFF
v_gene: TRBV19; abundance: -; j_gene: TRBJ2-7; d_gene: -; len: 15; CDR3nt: TGTGCCAGTAGCCCCCCGGGACCCTTCTCCTACGAGCAGTACTTC; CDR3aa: CASSPPGPFSYEQYF
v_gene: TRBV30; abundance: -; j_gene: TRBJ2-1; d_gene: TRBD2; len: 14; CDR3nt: TGTGCCTCCGCCTGGGGGGGGGTTTACAATGAGCAGTTCTTC; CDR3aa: CASAWGGVYNEQFF
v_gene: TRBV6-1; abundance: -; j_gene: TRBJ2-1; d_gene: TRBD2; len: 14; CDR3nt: TGTGCCAGTGGGAGCGGGGGGGCTAGAAATGAGCAGTTCTTC; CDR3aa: CASGSGGARNEQFF
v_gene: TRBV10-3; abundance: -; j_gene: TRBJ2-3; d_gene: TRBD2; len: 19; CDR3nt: TGTGCCATCAGTGAGCAGTCTTCCTCCCTAGCGGGAGAGTCAGATACGCAGTATTTT; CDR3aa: CAISEQSSSLAGESDTQYF
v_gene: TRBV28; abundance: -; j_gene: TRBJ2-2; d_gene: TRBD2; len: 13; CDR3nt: TGTGCCAGCAATAGCGGGACCACCGGGGAGCTGTTTTTT; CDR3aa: CASNSGTTGELFF
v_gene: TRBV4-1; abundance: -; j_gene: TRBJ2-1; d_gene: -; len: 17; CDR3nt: TGCGCCAGCAGCCAAGAATCGGGGTCATCATCCTACAATGAGCAGTTCTTC; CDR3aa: CASSQESGSSSYNEQFF
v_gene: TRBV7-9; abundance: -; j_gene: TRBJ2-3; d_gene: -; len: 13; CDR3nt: TGTGCCAGCACCCCTCCTGGCCCCGATACGCAGTATTTT; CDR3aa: CASTPPGPDTQYF
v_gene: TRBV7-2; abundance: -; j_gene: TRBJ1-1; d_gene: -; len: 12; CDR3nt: TGTGCCAGCAGCTTCTCTAGGATTGAAGCTTTCTTT; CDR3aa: CASSFSRIEAFF
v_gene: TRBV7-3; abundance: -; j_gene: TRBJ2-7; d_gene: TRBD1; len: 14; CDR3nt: TGTGCCAGCAGCTTGGACAGGGTAGGCTACGAGCAGTACTTC; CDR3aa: CASSLDRVGYEQYF
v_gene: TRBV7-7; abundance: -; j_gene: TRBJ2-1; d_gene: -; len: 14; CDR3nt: TGTGCCAGCAGCCCAGGGGGGAGGAACAATGAGCAGTTCTTC; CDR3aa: CASSPGGRNNEQFF
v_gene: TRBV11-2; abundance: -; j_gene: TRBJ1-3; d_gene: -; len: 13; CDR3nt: TGTGCCAGCAGCTTAGCCAGAGGAAACACCATATATTTT; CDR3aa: CASSLARGNTIYF
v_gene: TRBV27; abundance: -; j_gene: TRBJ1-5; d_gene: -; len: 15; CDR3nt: TGTGCCAGCAGTTTAGAAGGTAGGGGAATTCAGCCTCAGCATTTT; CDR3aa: CASSLEGRGIQPQHF
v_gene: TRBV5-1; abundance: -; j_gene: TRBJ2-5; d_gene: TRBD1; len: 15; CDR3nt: TGCGCCAGCAGCTTGGCAGGGACAGGGCAAGAGACCCAGTACTTC; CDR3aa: CASSLAGTGQETQYF
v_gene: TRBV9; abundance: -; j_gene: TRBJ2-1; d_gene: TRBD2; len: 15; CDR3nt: TGTGCCAGCAGCGTAGTTTCTAGCGGGTACAATGAGCAGTTCTTC; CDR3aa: CASSVVSSGYNEQFF
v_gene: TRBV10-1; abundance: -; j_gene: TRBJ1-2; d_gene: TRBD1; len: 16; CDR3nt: TGCGCCAGCAGTGAGAAGACCACAGGGGGCATGGATGGCTACACCTTC; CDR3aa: CASSEKTTGGMDGYTF